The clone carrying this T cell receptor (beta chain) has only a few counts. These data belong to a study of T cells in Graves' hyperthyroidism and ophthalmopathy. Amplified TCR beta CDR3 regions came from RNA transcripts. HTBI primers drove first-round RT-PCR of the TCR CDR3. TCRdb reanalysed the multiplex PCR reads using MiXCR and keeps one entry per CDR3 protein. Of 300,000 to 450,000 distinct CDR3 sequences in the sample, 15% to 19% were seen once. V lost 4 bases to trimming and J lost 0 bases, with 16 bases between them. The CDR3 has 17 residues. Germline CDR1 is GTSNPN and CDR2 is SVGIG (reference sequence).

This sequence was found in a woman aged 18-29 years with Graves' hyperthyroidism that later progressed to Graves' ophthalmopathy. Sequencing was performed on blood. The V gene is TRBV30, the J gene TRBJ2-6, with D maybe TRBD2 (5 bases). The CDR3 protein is CAWTLAAGSSGANVLTF. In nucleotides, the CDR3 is TGTGCCTGGACCCTAGCCGCTGGGAGCTCTGGGGCCAACGTCCTGACTTTC.